The subject of this entry is one T cell receptor beta chain. There is no known antigen for this receptor. Per-base quality was not reported, and no clone a single base away is much larger than it. TCRbeta CDR3 regions were amplified from genomic DNA using the immunoSEQ Assay, a bias-controlled multiplex PCR. The authors processed their data as follows. Within the assay, amplification of reference gene primers was used to estimate how many nucleated cells each sample contained. Sequence reads were collapsed and filtered to measure the absolute abundance of every unique TCRbeta CDR3 rearrangement. For each sample, productive Simpson clonality was calculated as the square root of Simpson's diversity index across productive rearrangements. TCRdb holds this immuneACCESS table with in-frame rearrangements only. Some clones are missing; in checked studies, unresolved V genes explain under half, and the rest has no known cause. The D gene and trimming were derived from the DNA, and the V and J assignments and clone size from that table. In all, the sample holds 200,000 to 250,000 clones, and approximately 82% of those were seen once. The ten largest account for less than 4% of the sample.

These data are taken from a study of blood T cell repertoires in COVID-19 (dated by TCRdb to 2018 to 2020). Concerning the study at large: Samples from collaborators originated in the United States, Italy and Spain and spanned both the acute and convalescent phases of COVID-19. The repertoires were released in a freely available public database meant as a resource for research on the immune response to SARS-CoV-2. Deeply sampled blood TCRbeta repertoires from subjects exposed to, actively infected with, or recovered from COVID-19 were included in the dataset. Sample metadata almost always included a de-identified subject ID, COVID-19 status, age in years and sex. The material from the prospective study consisted of cDNA or gDNA derived from T cells, B-cell-depleted T cells, or PBMCs. The samples were drawn from two sources: the first 160 participants of the ongoing ImmuneRACE study, and fewer than 1,500 subjects contributed by 6 global collaborators. HLA class I and class II types, where available, came from metadata supplied by the sample provider rather than from assay-based typing. Findings and caveats that apply to the study as a whole: The amount of clinical and demographic metadata varied by source and participant and was provided uncurated.

Collaborating institutions collected whole blood in K2EDTA tubes following their own protocols. For TCRbeta analysis, collaborators shipped samples in one of three forms: frozen whole blood, isolated PBMCs, or DNA extracted from either of those sample types. The CDR3 measures 16 amino acids from cysteine to phenylalanine. Only the CDR3 portion is preserved as DNA: 48 bases, with reading frame beginning at the first base. CDR1 and CDR2, per the germline V gene, are SQVTM and ANQGSEA. Trimming removed 0 bases from V and 1 base from J; the gene matches leave 8 bases unexplained. This TCR was sampled from a woman of 80 years or more with acute or convalescent COVID-19. The specimen sequenced was peripheral blood. This sequence uses TRBV29-1 and TRBJ2-7; TRBD1 matches 8 bases in the middle. The CDR3 sequence is CSVEDQGQGRSYEQYF. The DNA sequence is as follows: TGCAGCGTTGAAGATCAAGGACAGGGACGGTCCTACGAGCAGTACTTC.